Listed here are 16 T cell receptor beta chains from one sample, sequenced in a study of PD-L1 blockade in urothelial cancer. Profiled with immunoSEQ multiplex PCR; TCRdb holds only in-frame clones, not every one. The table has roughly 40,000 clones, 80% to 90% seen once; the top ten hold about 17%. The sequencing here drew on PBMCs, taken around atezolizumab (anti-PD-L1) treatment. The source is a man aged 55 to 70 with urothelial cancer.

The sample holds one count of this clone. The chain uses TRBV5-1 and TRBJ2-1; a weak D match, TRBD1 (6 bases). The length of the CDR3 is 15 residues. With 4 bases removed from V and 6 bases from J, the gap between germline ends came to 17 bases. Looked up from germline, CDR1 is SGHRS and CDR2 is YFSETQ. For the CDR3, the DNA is TGCGCCAGCAGCCCACAGGGTGATGGACTCAATGAGCAGTTCTTC. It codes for CASSPQGDGLNEQFF.

The CDR3 spells CASSRNEQFF. CDR3 nucleotides: TGTGCCAGCAGTCGTAATGAGCAGTTCTTC. J is TRBJ2-1 and V is TRBV6-6; D remains unclear. In germline, CDR1 is MNHNY, CDR2 SVGAGI (reference sequence). This CDR3 has 10 amino acids. The ends were cut back, 5 bases at V and 7 bases at J, with 3 bases in the middle.

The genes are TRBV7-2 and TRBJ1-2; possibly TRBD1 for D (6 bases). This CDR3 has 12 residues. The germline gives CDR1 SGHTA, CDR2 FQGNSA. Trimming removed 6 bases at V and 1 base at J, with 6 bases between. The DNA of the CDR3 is TGTGCCAGCAGAGGGGGTAACTATGGCTACACCTTC. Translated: CASRGGNYGYTF.

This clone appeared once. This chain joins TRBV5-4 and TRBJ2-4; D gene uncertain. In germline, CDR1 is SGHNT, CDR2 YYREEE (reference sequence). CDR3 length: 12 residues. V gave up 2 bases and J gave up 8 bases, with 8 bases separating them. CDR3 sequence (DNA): TGTGCCAGCAGCTTCAACTATCACATTCAGTACTTC. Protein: CASSFNYHIQYF. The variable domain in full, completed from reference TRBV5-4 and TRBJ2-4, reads ETGVTQSPTHLIKTRGQQVTLRCSSQSGHNTVSWYQQALGQGPQFIFQYYREEENGRGNFPPRFSGLQFPNYSSELNVNALELDDSALYLCASSFNYHIQYFGAGTRLSVL.

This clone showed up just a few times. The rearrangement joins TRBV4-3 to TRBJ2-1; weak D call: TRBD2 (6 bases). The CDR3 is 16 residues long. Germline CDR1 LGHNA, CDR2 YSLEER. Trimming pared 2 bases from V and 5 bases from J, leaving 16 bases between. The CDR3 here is CASSQQYGRVHNEQFF. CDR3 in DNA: TGCGCCAGCAGCCAACAGTACGGGAGAGTGCACAATGAGCAGTTCTTC.

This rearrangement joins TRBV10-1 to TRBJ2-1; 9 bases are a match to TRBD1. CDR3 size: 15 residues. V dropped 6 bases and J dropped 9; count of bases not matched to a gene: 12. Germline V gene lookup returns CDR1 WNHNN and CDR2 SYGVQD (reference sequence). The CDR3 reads CASSSSGTGSGEQFF. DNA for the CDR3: TGCGCCAGCAGCTCATCCGGGACAGGGTCTGGTGAGCAGTTCTTC.

This chain's CDR3 is CAISEGEGFDNEQFF. DNA for the CDR3: TGTGCCATCAGTGAAGGTGAGGGTTTCGACAATGAGCAGTTCTTC. The rearrangement joins TRBV10-3 to TRBJ2-1; TRBD2 is a possible D gene (5 bases). The CDR3 covers 15 residues. V lost 3 bases and J 5 bases, leaving 14 bases between the germline ends. CDR1 is ENHRY and CDR2 is SYGVKD in the germline V gene.

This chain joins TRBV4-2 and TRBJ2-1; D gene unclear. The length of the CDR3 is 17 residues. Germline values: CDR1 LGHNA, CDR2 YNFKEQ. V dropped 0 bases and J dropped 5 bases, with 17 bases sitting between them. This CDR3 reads CASSQETIIEAHNEQFF. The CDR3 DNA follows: TGTGCCAGCAGCCAAGAGACGATAATTGAGGCCCACAATGAGCAGTTCTTC.

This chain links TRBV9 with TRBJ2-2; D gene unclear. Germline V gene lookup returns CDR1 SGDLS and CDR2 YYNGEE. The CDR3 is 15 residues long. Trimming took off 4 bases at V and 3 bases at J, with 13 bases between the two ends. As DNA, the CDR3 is TGTGCCAGCAGCTCACCCCGGTTGGACACCGGGGAGCTGTTTTTT. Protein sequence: CASSSPRLDTGELFF.

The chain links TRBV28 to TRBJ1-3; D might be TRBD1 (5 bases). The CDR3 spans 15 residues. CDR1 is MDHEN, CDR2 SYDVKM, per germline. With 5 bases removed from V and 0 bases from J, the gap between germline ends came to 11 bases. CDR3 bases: TGTGCCAGCAGTCCACAGGCCTTCTCTGGAAACACCATATATTTT. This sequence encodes CASSPQAFSGNTIYF.

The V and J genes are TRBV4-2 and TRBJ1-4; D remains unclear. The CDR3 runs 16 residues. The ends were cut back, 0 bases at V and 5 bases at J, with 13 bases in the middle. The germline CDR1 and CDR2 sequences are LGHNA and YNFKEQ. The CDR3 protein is CASSQDPRRVNEKLFF. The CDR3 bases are TGTGCCAGCAGCCAAGATCCGAGGAGAGTAAATGAAAAACTGTTTTTT.

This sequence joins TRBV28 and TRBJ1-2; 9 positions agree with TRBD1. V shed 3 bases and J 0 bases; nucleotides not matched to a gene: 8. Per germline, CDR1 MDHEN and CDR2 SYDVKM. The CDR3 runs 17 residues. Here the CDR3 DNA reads TGTGCCAGCAGTTTCCCGGACAGGGGTGTTGCTAACTATGGCTACACCTTC. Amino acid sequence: CASSFPDRGVANYGYTF.

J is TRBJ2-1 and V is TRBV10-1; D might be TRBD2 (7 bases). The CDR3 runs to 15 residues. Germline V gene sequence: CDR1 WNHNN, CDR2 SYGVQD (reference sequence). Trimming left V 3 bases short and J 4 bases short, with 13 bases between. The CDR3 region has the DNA TGCGCCAGCAGTGATACGGCGGGGGCTTACAATGAGCAGTTCTTC. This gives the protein CASSDTAGAYNEQFF.

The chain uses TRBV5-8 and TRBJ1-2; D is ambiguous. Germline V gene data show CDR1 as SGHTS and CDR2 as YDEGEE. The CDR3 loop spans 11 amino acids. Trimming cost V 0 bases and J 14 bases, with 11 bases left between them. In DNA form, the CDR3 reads TGTGCCAGCAGCTTGGGCCAGGCAGGAACCTTC. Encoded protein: CASSLGQAGTF.

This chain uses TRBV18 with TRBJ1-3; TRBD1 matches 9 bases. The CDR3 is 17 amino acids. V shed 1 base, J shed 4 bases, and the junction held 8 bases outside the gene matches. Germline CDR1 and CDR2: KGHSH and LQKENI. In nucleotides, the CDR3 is TGTGCCAGCTCACCACTTAACAGGGGGCGATCCGGAAACACCATATATTTT. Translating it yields CASSPLNRGRSGNTIYF.

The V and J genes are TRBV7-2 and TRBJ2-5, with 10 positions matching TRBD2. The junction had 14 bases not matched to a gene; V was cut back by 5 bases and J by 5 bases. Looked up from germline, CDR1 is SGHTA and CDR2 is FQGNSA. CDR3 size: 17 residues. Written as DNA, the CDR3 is TGTGCCAGCAGCCCCCGGAGCGGGAGGGCCGGGGATGAGACCCAGTACTTC. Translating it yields CASSPRSGRAGDETQYF.